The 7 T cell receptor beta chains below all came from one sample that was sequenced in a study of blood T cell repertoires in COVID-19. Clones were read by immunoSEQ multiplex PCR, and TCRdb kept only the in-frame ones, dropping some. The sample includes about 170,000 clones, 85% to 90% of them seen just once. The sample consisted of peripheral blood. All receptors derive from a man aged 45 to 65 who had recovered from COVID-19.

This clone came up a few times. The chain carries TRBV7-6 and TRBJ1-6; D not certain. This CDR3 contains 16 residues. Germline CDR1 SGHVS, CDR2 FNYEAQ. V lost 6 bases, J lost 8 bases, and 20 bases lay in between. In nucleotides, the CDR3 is TGTGCCAGCAGACTTGGAGGCCGAGGTGCATATTCACCCCTCCACTTT. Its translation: CASRLGGRGAYSPLHF.

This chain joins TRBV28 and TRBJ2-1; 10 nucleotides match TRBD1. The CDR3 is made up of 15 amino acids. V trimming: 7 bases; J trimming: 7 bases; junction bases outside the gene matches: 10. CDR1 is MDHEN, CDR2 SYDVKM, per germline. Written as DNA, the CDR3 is TGTGCCAGCATCTCTAGACAGGGGGCTCGGAATGAGCAGTTCTTC. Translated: CASISRQGARNEQFF.

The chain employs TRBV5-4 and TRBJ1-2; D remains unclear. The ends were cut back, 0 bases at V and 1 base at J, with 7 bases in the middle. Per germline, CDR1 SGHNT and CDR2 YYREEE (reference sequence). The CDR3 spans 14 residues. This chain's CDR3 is CASSLDSLNYGYTF. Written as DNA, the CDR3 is TGTGCCAGCAGCTTGGACAGCCTTAACTATGGCTACACCTTC.

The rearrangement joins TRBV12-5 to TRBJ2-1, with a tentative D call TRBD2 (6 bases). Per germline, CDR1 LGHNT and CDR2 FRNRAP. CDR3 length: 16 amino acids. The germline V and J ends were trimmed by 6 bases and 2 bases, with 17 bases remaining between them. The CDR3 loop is CASGPNSGWPYNEQFF. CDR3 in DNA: TGTGCTAGTGGCCCTAATAGCGGTTGGCCCTACAATGAGCAGTTCTTC.

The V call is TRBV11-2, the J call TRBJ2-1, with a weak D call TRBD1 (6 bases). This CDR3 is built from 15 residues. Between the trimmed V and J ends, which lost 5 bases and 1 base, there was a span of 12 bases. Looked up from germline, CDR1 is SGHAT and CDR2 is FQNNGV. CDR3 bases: TGTGCCAGCAGCGTCGGGACACCTTCCTACAATGAGCAGTTCTTC. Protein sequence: CASSVGTPSYNEQFF.

This CDR3 reads CATVYSGANVLTF. As DNA, the CDR3 is TGTGCCACTGTATACTCTGGGGCCAACGTCCTGACTTTC. V is TRBV15 and J is TRBJ2-6; D gene unclear. The CDR3 totals 13 residues. CDR1 is LNHNV, CDR2 YYDKDF, per germline (reference sequence). With 9 bases removed from V and 0 bases from J, the gap between germline ends came to 6 bases.

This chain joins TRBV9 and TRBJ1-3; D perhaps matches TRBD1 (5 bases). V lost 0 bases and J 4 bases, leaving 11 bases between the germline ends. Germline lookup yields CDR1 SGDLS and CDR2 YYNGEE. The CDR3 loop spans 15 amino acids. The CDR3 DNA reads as TGTGCCAGCAGCGTAGCAGGGACTAGCGGAAACACCATATATTTT. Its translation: CASSVAGTSGNTIYF. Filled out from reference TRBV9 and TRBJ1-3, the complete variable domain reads DSGVTQTPKHLITATGQRVTLRCSPRSGDLSVYWYQQSLDQGLQFLIQYYNGEERAKGNILERFSAQQFPDLHSELNLSSLELGDSALYFCASSVAGTSGNTIYFGEGSWLTVV.